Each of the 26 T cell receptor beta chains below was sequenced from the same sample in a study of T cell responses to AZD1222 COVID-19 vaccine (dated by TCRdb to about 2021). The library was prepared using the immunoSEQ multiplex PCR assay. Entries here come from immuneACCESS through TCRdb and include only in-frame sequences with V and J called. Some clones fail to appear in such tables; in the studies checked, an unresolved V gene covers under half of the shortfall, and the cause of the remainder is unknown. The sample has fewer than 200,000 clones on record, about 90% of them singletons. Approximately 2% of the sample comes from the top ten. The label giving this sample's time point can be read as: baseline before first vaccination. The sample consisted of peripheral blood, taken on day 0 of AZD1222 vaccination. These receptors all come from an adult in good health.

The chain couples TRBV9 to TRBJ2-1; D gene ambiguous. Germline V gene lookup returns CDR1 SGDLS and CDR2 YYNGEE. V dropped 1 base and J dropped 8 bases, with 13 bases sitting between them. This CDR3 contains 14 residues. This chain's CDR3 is CASSVLTDEHEQFF. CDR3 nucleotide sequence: TGTGCCAGCAGCGTACTCACCGACGAGCATGAGCAGTTCTTC.

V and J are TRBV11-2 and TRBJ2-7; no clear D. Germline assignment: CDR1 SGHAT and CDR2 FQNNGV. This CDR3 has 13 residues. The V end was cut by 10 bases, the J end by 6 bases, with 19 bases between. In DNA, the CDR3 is TGTGCCACCTCCTGGGCCCGTACCTCCGAGCAGTACTTC. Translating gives CATSWARTSEQYF.

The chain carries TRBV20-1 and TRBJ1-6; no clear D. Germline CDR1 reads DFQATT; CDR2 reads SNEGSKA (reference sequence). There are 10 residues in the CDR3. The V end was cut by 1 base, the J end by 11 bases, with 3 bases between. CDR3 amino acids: CSARVPPLHF. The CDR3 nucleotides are TGCAGTGCTAGAGTTCCACCCCTCCACTTT.

The CDR3 sequence: CAISESGTKDEKLFF. CDR3 nucleotides: TGTGCCATCAGTGAGTCAGGGACAAAGGATGAAAAACTGTTTTTT. The chain uses TRBV10-3 and TRBJ1-4; D is perhaps TRBD1 (6 bases). Germline V CDR1 and CDR2: ENHRY, SYGVKD. V gave up 0 bases and J gave up 6 bases, with 11 bases separating them. The CDR3 sequence is 15 residues long.

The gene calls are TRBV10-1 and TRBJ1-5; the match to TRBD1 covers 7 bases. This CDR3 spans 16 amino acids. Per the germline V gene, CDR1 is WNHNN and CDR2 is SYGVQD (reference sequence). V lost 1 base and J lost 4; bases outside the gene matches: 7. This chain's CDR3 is CASSELKTGTNQPQHF. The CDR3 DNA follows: TGCGCCAGCAGTGAGTTGAAGACAGGGACAAATCAGCCCCAGCATTTT.

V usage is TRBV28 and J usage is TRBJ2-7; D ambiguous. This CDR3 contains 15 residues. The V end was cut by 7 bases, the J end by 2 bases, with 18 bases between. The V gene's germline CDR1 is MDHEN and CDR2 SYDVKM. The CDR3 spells CASNQSPDGAYEQYF. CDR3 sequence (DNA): TGTGCCAGCAACCAGAGCCCGGACGGAGCCTACGAGCAGTACTTC.

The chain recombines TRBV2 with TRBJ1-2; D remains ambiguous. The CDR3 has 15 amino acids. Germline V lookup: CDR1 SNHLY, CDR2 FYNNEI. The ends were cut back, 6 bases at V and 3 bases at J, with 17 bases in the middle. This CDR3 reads CASSPLARDYYGYTF. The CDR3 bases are TGTGCCAGCAGCCCCCTGGCCCGCGACTACTATGGCTACACCTTC. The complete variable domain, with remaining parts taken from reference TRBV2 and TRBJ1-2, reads EPEVTQTPSHQVTQMGQEVILRCVPISNHLYFYWYRQILGQKVEFLVSFYNNEISEKSEIFDDQFSVERPDGSNFTLKIRSTKLEDSAMYFCASSPLARDYYGYTFGSGTRLTVV.

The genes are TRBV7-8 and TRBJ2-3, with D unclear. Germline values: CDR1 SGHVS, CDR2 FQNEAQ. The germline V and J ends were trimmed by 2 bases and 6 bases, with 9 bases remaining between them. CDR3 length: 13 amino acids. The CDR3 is CASSLFVRDTQYF. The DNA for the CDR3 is TGTGCCAGCAGCTTATTCGTTAGGGATACGCAGTATTTT.

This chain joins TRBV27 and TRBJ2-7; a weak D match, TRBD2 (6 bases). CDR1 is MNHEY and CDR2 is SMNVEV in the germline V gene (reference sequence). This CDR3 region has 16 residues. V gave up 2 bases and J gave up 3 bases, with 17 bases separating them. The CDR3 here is CASSLSAGPKYYEQYF. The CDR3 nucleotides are TGTGCCAGCAGTTTAAGTGCGGGACCGAAATACTACGAGCAGTACTTC.

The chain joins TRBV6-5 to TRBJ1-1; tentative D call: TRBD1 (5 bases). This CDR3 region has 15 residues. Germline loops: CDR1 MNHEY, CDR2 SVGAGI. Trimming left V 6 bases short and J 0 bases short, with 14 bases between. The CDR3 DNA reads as TGTGCCAGCAGCCGATCGACAGTGGTGAACACTGAAGCTTTCTTT. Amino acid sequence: CASSRSTVVNTEAFF.

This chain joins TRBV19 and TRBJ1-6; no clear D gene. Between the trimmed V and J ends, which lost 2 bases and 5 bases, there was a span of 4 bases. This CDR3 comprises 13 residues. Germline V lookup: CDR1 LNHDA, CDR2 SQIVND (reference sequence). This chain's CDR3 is CASSIIDNSPLHF. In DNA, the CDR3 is TGTGCCAGTAGTATAATCGATAATTCACCCCTCCACTTT.

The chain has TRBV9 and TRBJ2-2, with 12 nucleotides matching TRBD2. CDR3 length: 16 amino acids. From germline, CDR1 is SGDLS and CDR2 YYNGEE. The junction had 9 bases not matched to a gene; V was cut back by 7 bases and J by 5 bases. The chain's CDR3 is CASSSSGGEETGELFF. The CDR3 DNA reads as TGTGCCAGCTCTTCTAGCGGGGGGGAAGAAACCGGGGAGCTGTTTTTT. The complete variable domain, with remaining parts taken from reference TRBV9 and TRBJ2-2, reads DSGVTQTPKHLITATGQRVTLRCSPRSGDLSVYWYQQSLDQGLQFLIQYYNGEERAKGNILERFSAQQFPDLHSELNLSSLELGDSALYFCASSSSGGEETGELFFGEGSRLTVL.

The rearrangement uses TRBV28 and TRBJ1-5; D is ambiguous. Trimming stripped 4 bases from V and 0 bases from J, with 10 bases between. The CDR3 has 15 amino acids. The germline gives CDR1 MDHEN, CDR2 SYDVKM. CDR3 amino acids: CASSSWRDSNQPQHF. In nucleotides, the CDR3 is TGTGCCAGCAGTTCTTGGCGAGATAGCAATCAGCCCCAGCATTTT.

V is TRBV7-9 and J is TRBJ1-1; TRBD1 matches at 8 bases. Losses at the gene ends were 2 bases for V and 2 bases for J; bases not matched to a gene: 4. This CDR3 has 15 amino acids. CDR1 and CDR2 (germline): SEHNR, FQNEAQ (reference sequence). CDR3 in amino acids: CASSLRQGLNTEAFF. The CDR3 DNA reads TGTGCCAGCAGCTTAAGACAGGGGCTAAACACTGAAGCTTTCTTT.

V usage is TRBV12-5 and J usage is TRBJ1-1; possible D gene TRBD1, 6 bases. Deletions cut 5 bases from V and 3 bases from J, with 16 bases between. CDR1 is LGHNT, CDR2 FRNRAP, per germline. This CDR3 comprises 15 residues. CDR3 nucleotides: TGTGCTAGTGGTCTAACAGGGAACTTTGACACTGAAGCTTTCTTT. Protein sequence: CASGLTGNFDTEAFF.

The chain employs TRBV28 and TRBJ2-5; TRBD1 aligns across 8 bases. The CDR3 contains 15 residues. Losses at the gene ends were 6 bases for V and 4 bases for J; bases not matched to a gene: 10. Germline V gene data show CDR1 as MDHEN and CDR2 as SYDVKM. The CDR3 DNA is TGTGCCAGCAGCCTTCTCCAGGGGGCGAGAGAGACCCAGTACTTC. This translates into CASSLLQGARETQYF.

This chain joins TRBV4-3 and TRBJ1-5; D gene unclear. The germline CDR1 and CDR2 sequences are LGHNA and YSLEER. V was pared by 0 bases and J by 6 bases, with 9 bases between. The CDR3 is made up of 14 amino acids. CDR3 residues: CASSQELGFQPQHF. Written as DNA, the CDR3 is TGCGCCAGCAGCCAAGAATTAGGTTTTCAGCCCCAGCATTTT.

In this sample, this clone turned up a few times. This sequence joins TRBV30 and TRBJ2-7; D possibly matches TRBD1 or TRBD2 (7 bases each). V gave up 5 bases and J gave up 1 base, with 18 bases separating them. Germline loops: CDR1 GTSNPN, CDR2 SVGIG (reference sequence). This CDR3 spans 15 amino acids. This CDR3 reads CAWGSRQGLSYEQYF. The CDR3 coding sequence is TGTGCCTGGGGGTCGAGACAGGGACTATCCTACGAGCAGTACTTC.

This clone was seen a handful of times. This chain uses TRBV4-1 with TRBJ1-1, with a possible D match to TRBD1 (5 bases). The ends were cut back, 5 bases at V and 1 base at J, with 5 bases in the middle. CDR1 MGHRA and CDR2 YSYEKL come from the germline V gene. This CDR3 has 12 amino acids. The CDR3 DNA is TGCGCCAGCAGCACAGGGAACACTGAAGCTTTCTTT. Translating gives CASSTGNTEAFF.

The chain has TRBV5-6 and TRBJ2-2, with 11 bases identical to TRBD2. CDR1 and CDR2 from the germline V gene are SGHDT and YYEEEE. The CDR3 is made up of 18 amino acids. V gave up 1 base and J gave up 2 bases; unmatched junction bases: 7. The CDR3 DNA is TGTGCCAGCAGCTTGTTGCTAGCGGGGGGCTCTAACACCGGGGAGCTGTTTTTT. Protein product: CASSLLLAGGSNTGELFF.

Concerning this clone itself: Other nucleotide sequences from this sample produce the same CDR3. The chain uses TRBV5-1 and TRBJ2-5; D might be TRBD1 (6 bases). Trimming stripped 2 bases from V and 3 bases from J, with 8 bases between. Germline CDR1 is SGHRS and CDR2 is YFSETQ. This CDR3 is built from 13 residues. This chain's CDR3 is CASSFAGEETQYF. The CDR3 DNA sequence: TGCGCCAGCAGCTTCGCAGGGGAAGAGACCCAGTACTTC.

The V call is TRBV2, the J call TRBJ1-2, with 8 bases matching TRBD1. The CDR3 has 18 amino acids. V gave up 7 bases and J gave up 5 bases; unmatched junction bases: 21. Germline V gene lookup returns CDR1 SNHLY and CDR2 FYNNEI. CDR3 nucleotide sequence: TGTGCCAGCAACCGAACCCCTGACAGGGGTGGGTTGGGATATGGCTACACCTTC. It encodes CASNRTPDRGGLGYGYTF.

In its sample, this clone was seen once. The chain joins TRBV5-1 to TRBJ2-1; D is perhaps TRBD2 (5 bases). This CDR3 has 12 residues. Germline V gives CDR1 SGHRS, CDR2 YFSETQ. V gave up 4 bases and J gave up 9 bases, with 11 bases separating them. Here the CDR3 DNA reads TGCGCCAGCAGCCTCGTACGGGGTGAGCAGTTCTTC. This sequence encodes CASSLVRGEQFF.

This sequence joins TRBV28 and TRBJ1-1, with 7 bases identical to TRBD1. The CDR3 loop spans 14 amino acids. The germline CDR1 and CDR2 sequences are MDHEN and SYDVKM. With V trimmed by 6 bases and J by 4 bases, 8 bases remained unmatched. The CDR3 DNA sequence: TGTGCCAGCAGGCCGACAGGGCGGCTCACTGAAGCTTTCTTT. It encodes CASRPTGRLTEAFF.

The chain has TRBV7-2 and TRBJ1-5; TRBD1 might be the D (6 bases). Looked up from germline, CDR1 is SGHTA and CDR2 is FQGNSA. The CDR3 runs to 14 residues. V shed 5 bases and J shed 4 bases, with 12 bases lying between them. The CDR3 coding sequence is TGTGCCAGCAGCCTGGACAGCCTTAATCAGCCCCAGCATTTT. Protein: CASSLDSLNQPQHF.

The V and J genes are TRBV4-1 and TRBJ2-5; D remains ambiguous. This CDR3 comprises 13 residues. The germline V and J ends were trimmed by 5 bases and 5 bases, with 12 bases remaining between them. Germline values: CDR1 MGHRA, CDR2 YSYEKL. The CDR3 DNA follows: TGCGCCAGCAGCTGGGTCCTAATGGAGACCCAGTACTTC. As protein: CASSWVLMETQYF.